This TCR beta chain appears in the sequencing data of a study of blood T cell repertoires in COVID-19. Study-wide context: Some COVID-19 samples were acute and others convalescent; all came from the United States, Italy and Spain. Sample material is recorded as cDNA or gDNA derived from T cells, B-cell-depleted T cells, or PBMCs.

This clone was detected only once. Germline V gene data show CDR1 as MDHEN and CDR2 as SYDVKM. The CDR3 totals 14 residues. V lost 5 bases to trimming and J lost 1 base; unmatched junction nucleotides: 4. Authors' data handling: Estimation of nucleated cell counts relied on the amplification of reference gene primers. Assay: immunoSEQ multiplex PCR; the TCRdb copy retains only in-frame clones and omits some. The V and J calls and clone size were taken over from that table, and D and trimming were inferred from the DNA. The sample lists about 160,000 clones; 70% to 85% were seen once. The chain employs TRBV28 and TRBJ2-5; TRBD2 matches 7 bases. Sequencing input: peripheral blood. This receptor was obtained from an elderly woman with acute or convalescent COVID-19. CDR3 protein: CASSRDYLQETQYF. The DNA of the CDR3 is TGTGCCAGCAGTCGGGACTACCTCCAAGAGACCCAGTACTTC.